These T cell receptor beta chains were read from a single sample in a study of T-cell reconstitution after alpha-beta-depleted transplantation in children. TCRdb independently ran MiXCR on the PCR reads; one entry per CDR3 protein. The sample records about 470,000 distinct CDR3 sequences, around 46% being singletons. The starting material was PBMCs, obtained before TCRalphabeta/CD19-depleted stem cell transplant. These receptors came from a girl between 2 and 10 years old with aplastic anemia, due to receive a stem cell transplant. The CDR3 runs from the conserved cysteine through the conserved F or W. The order of the fields is CDR3 DNA, CDR3 protein, clone size, D gene, V gene, CDR3 length, J gene. A D gene is named only where the DNA matches it firmly. Clone size is not always given. Where it is, it says once, few, many or a class for expanded clones.

CDR3nt: TGTGCCAGCTCACCTCGAGAACAGGAGAACACTGAAGCTTTCTTT; CDR3aa: CASSPREQENTEAFF; abundance: many; d_gene: .; v_gene: TRBV18; len: 15; j_gene: TRBJ1-1
CDR3nt: TGTGCCAGCAGCCCCGGGACTAGCGGGAGGGAGTATCAACAGACCCAGTACTTC; CDR3aa: CASSPGTSGREYQQTQYF; abundance: few; d_gene: TRBD2; v_gene: TRBV7-8; len: 18; j_gene: TRBJ2-5
CDR3nt: TGTGCCACCGGACTAGCGGTTCAAGATACGCAGTATTTT; CDR3aa: CATGLAVQDTQYF; abundance: many; d_gene: TRBD2; v_gene: TRBV15; len: 13; j_gene: TRBJ2-3
CDR3nt: TGTGCCATCAGGGGGGACTTCCTCGACTATGGCTACACCTTC; CDR3aa: CAIRGDFLDYGYTF; abundance: .; d_gene: .; v_gene: TRBV10-3; len: 14; j_gene: TRBJ1-2
CDR3nt: TGTGCCAGCAGTTCCCAAGCGGGAGGTATCGGGCAGACCCAGTACTTC; CDR3aa: CASSSQAGGIGQTQYF; abundance: few; d_gene: TRBD2; v_gene: TRBV12-3/TRBV12-4; len: 16; j_gene: TRBJ2-5
CDR3nt: TGTGCCAGCGGCGCGGAGACGAGCACAGATACGCAGTATTTT; CDR3aa: CASGAETSTDTQYF; abundance: many; d_gene: .; v_gene: TRBV6-2/TRBV6-3; len: 14; j_gene: TRBJ2-3
CDR3nt: TGCGCCAGCAGCTTGGACCCTTCGACAGGGGGCAAGAACATTCAGTACTTC; CDR3aa: CASSLDPSTGGKNIQYF; abundance: .; d_gene: TRBD1; v_gene: TRBV5-1; len: 17; j_gene: TRBJ2-4
CDR3nt: TGCAGTGCTAGAACCCCGGGAGGAAAATTGAATGAGCAGTTCTTC; CDR3aa: CSARTPGGKLNEQFF; abundance: .; d_gene: TRBD2; v_gene: TRBV20-1; len: 15; j_gene: TRBJ2-1
CDR3nt: TGTGCCACGTGGAGTAGCGGGAGTTCAAATGAGCAGTTCTTC; CDR3aa: CATWSSGSSNEQFF; abundance: many; d_gene: TRBD2; v_gene: TRBV10-3; len: 14; j_gene: TRBJ2-1
CDR3nt: TGTGCCATCAGATCGGACAGGGTCTTCCACGAGCAGTACTTC; CDR3aa: CAIRSDRVFHEQYF; abundance: .; d_gene: TRBD1; v_gene: TRBV10-3; len: 14; j_gene: TRBJ2-7
CDR3nt: TGCGCCAGCAGCCTTCCAGGGGAAGAGACCCAGTACTTC; CDR3aa: CASSLPGEETQYF; abundance: many; d_gene: .; v_gene: TRBV5-1; len: 13; j_gene: TRBJ2-5
CDR3nt: TGCGCCAGCAGCTTGTCCCCTGGGGGCTACACCTTC; CDR3aa: CASSLSPGGYTF; abundance: many; d_gene: .; v_gene: TRBV5-1; len: 12; j_gene: TRBJ1-2
CDR3nt: TGTGCCAGCAGTTGGCTACCCTCAGGGGGGGAGACTGAAGCTTTCTTT; CDR3aa: CASSWLPSGGETEAFF; abundance: many; d_gene: TRBD1; v_gene: TRBV6-5; len: 16; j_gene: TRBJ1-1
CDR3nt: TGTGCCACCAGTGACCGACAGCATTTT; CDR3aa: CATSDRQHF; abundance: .; d_gene: .; v_gene: TRBV24-1; len: 9; j_gene: TRBJ1-5
CDR3nt: TGCAGTGCTAGGGCACCGGGACTAGCGCGACGGGTCGATGAGCAGTTCTTC; CDR3aa: CSARAPGLARRVDEQFF; abundance: many; d_gene: TRBD2; v_gene: TRBV20-1; len: 17; j_gene: TRBJ2-1
CDR3nt: TGCAGCGTTCTTCAGGGATGGGATCAGCCCCAGCATTTT; CDR3aa: CSVLQGWDQPQHF; abundance: .; d_gene: .; v_gene: TRBV29-1; len: 13; j_gene: TRBJ1-5
CDR3nt: TGCGCCAGCAGCCTCCGACTAGCGATAAACACCGGGGAGCTGTTTTTT; CDR3aa: CASSLRLAINTGELFF; abundance: .; d_gene: TRBD2; v_gene: TRBV5-1; len: 16; j_gene: TRBJ2-2
CDR3nt: TGCAGTGCTCTCTCTAGCGGGAAATCGGGGGTAGGGGAGCTGTTTTTT; CDR3aa: CSALSSGKSGVGELFF; abundance: .; d_gene: TRBD2; v_gene: TRBV20-1; len: 16; j_gene: TRBJ2-2
CDR3nt: TGCAGTGCTAGTCCGGCAGGGGCCAAAAACATTCAGTACTTC; CDR3aa: CSASPAGAKNIQYF; abundance: .; d_gene: .; v_gene: TRBV20-1; len: 14; j_gene: TRBJ2-4
CDR3nt: TGCGCCAGCAGCCAACCTCGGCTAGTTTCTGGAAACACCATATATTTT; CDR3aa: CASSQPRLVSGNTIYF; abundance: few; d_gene: .; v_gene: TRBV4-1; len: 16; j_gene: TRBJ1-3
CDR3nt: TGTGCCAGCAGTCCCGCCGGACAGGGTTATGGCTACACCTTC; CDR3aa: CASSPAGQGYGYTF; abundance: .; d_gene: TRBD1; v_gene: TRBV6-1; len: 14; j_gene: TRBJ1-2
CDR3nt: TGTGCCAGCAGCTCCCAGGGCCCCCCTAGGACAGATACGCAGTATTTT; CDR3aa: CASSSQGPPRTDTQYF; abundance: few; d_gene: .; v_gene: TRBV7-2; len: 16; j_gene: TRBJ2-3